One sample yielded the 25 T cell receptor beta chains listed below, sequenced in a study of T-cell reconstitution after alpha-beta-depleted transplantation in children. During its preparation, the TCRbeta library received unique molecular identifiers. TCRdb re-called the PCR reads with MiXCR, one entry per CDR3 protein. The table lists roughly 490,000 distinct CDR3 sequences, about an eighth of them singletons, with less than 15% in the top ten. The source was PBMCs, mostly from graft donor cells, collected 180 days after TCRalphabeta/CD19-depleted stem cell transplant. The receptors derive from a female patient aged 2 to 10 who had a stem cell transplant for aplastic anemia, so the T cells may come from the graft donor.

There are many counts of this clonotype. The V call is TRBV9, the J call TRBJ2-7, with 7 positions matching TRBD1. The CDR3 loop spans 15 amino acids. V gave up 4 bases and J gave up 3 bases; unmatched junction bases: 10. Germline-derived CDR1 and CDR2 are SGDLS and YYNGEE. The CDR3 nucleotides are TGTGCCAGCAGCCCAAGACAGGGTCGGGGCTACGAGCAGTACTTC. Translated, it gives CASSPRQGRGYEQYF. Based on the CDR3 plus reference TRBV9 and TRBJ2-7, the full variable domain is DSGVTQTPKHLITATGQRVTLRCSPRSGDLSVYWYQQSLDQGLQFLIQYYNGEERAKGNILERFSAQQFPDLHSELNLSSLELGDSALYFCASSPRQGRGYEQYFGPGTRLTVT.

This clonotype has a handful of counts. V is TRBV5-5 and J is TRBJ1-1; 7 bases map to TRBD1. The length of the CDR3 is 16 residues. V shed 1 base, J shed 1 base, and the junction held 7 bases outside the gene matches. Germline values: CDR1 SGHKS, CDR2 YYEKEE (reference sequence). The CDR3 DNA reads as TGTGCCAGCAGCTTGAGGCAGGGGGACGCGAACACTGAAGCTTTCTTT. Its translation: CASSLRQGDANTEAFF. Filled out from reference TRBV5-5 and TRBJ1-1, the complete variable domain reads DAGVTQSPTHLIKTRGQQVTLRCSPISGHKSVSWYQQVLGQGPQFIFQYYEKEERGRGNFPDRFSARQFPNYSSELNVNALLLGDSALYLCASSLRQGDANTEAFFGQGTRLTVV.

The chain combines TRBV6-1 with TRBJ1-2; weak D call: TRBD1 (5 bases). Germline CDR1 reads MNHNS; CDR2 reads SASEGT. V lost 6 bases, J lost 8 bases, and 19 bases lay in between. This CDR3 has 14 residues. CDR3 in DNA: TGTGCCAGCAGCCCCCTCGGGCAGGGATGGGGCTACACCTTC. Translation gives CASSPLGQGWGYTF.

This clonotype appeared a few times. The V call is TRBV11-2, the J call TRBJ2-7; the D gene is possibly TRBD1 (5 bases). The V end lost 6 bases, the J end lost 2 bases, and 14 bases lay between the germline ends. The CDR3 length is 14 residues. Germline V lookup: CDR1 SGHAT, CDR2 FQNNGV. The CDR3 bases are TGTGCCAGCAGTCGAAAGGGGTCGGCCTACGAGCAGTACTTC. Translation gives CASSRKGSAYEQYF.

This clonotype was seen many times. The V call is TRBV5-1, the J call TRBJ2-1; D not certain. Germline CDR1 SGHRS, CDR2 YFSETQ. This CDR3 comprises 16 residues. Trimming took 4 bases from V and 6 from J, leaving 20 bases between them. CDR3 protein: CASSLPSETPLNEQFF. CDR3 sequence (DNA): TGCGCCAGCAGCCTACCTAGTGAAACCCCGCTCAATGAGCAGTTCTTC.

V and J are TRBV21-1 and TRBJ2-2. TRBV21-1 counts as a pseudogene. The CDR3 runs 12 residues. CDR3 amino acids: CASSKQTGELFF. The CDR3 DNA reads TGTGCCAGCAGCAAACAAACCGGGGAGCTGTTTTTT.

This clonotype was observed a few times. This CDR3 is CASSHDRAALEQYV. The DNA for the CDR3 is TGTGCCAGCTCACATGACCGGGCCGCTCTAGAGCAGTACGTC. This rearrangement joins TRBV18 to TRBJ2-7, with no clear D. V lost 4 bases and J 7 bases, leaving 17 bases between the germline ends. The CDR3 length is 14 residues. CDR1 is KGHSH and CDR2 is LQKENI in the germline V gene.

CDR3 in DNA: TGCGCCAGCAGTTTAGGGACTAACTACGAGCAGTACGTC. Translated, it gives CASSLGTNYEQYV. The chain links TRBV10-2 to TRBJ2-7, with TRBD2 matching over 7 bases. J gave up 3 bases and V 5 bases, and 4 bases lay outside the gene matches. Germline values: CDR1 WSHSY, CDR2 SAAADI. The CDR3 is made up of 13 amino acids.

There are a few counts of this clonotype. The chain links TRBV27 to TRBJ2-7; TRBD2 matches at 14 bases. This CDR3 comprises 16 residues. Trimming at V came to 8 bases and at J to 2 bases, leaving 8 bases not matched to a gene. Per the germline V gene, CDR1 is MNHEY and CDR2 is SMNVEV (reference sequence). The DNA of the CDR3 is TGTGCCAGCCATGGGACTAGCGGGAGCAGGCCCTACGAGCAGTACTTC. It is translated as CASHGTSGSRPYEQYF.

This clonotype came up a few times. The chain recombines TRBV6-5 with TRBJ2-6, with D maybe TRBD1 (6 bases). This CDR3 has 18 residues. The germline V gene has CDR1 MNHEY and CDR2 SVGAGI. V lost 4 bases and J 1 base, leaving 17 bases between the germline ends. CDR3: CASSSLTGLGSGANVLTF. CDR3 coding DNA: TGTGCCAGCAGTTCCCTGACAGGTTTAGGTTCTGGGGCCAACGTCCTGACTTTC.

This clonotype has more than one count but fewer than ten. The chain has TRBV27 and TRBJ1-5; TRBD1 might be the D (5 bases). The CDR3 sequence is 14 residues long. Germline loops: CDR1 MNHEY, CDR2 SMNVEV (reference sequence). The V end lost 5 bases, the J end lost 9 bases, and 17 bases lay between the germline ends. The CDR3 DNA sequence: TGTGCCAGCAGTACCTACAGGTCCCGGGGGCCCCAGCATTTT. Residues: CASSTYRSRGPQHF.

The CDR3 is CASSWTGDADTQYF. DNA for the CDR3: TGTGCCAGCAGTTGGACAGGGGACGCAGATACGCAGTATTTT. The V gene is TRBV6-2 or TRBV6-3, the J gene TRBJ2-3, with 9 bases matching TRBD1. CDR1 and CDR2 (germline): MNHEY, SVGEGT. V shed 4 bases and J 4 bases; nucleotides not matched to a gene: 3. There are 14 residues in the CDR3.

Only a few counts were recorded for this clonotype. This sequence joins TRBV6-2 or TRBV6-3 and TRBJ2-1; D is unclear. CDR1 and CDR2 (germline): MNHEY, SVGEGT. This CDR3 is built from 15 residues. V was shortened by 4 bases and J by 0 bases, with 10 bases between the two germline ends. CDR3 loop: CASSSYRSSYNEQFF. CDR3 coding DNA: TGTGCCAGCAGTTCATACCGAAGCTCCTACAATGAGCAGTTCTTC.

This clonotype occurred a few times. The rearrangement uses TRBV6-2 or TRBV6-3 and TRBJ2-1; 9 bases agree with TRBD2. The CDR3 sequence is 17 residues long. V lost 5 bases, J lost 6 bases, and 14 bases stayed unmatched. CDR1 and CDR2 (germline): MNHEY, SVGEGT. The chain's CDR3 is CASSHRRGAGGPNEQFF. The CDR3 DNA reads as TGTGCCAGCAGTCATCGTCGGGGGGCGGGAGGGCCCAATGAGCAGTTCTTC.

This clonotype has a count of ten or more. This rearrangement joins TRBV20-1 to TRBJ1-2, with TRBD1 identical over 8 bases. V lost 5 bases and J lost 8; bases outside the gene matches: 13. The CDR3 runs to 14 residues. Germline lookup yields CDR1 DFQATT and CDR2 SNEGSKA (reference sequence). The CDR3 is CSAADSQGAKGYTF. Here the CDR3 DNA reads TGCAGTGCTGCCGACAGCCAGGGGGCAAAAGGCTACACCTTC.

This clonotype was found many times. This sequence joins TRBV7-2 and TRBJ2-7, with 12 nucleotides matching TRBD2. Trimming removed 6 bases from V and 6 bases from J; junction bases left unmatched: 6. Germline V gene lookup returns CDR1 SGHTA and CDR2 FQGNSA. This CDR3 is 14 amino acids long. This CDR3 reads CASSSSGRAGEQYV. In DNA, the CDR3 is TGTGCCAGCAGTTCTAGCGGGAGGGCCGGCGAGCAGTACGTC.

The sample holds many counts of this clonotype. The CDR3 DNA follows: TGTGCCAGCAGTTTTGGTCCCGTCCCCAATGAGCAGTTCTTC. Translated, it gives CASSFGPVPNEQFF. The chain combines TRBV27 with TRBJ2-1; D is ambiguous. This CDR3 comprises 14 residues. The germline CDR1 and CDR2 sequences are MNHEY and SMNVEV (reference sequence). V lost 3 bases, J lost 6 bases, and 12 bases lay in between.

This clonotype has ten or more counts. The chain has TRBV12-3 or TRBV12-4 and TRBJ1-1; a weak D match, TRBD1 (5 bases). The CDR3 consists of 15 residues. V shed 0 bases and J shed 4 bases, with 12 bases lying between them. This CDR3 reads CASSLAGSGGTEAFF. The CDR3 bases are TGTGCCAGCAGTTTAGCGGGGTCTGGGGGCACTGAAGCTTTCTTT.

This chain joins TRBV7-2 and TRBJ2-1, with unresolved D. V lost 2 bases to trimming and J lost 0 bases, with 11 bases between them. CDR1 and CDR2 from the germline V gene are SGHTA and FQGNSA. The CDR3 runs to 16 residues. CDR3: CASSLQRKSSYNEQFF. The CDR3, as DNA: TGTGCCAGCAGCTTACAACGAAAGAGCTCCTACAATGAGCAGTTCTTC.

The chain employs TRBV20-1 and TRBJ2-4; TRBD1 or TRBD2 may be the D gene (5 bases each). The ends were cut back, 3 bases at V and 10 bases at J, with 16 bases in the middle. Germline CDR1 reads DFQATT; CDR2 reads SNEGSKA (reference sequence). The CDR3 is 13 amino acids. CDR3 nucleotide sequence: TGCAGTGCTAGTCCCGACGGGACGATAATTCAGTACTTC. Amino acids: CSASPDGTIIQYF.

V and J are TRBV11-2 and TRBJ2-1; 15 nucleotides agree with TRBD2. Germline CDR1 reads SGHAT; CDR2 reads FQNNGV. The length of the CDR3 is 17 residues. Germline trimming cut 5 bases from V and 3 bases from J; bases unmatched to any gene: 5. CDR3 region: CASSQGTSGGFYNEQFF. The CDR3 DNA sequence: TGTGCCAGCAGCCAGGGGACTAGCGGGGGGTTCTACAATGAGCAGTTCTTC.

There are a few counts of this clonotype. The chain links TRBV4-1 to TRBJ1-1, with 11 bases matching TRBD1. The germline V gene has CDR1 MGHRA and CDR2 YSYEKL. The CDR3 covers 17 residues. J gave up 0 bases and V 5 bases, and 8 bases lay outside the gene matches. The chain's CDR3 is CASSRGQGVLMNTEAFF. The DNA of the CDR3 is TGCGCCAGCAGCAGGGGACAGGGGGTTCTCATGAACACTGAAGCTTTCTTT.

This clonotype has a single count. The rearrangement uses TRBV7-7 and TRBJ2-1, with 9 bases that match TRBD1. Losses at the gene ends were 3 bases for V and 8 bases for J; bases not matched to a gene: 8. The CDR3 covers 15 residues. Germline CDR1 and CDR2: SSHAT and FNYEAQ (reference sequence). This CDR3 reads CASSLDGTGPHEQFF. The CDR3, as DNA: TGTGCCAGCAGCTTGGATGGGACAGGGCCCCATGAGCAGTTCTTC.

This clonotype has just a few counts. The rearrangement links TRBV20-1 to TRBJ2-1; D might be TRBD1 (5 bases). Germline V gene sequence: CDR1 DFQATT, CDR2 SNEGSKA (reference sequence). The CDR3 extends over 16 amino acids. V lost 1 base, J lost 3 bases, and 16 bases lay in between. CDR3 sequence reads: CSARGGRVNGYNEQFF. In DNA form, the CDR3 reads TGCAGTGCTAGAGGGGGCAGGGTGAATGGCTACAATGAGCAGTTCTTC.

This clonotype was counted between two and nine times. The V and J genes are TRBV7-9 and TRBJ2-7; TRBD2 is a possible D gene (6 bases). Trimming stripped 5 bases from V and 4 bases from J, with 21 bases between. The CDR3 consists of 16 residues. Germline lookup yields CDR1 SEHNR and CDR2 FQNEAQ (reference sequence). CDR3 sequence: CASSPKTSPAGYEQYV. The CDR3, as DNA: TGTGCCAGCAGCCCAAAGACCTCCCCGGCGGGGTACGAGCAGTACGTC.